These T cell receptor beta chains were read from a single sample in a study of spatial heterogeneity in lung cancer. TCRdb called the 5' RACE reads again in MiXCR, with one record for every CDR3 protein. The data show around 23,000 distinct CDR3 sequences, 3.5% to 5.5% seen once. The starting material was PBMCs, obtained at surgery. The receptors were gathered from a male donor with early-stage non-small cell lung cancer. Each CDR3 is given with its conserved first and last residue. A D gene is named only where the DNA matches it firmly.

CDR3,D,V
CASSYTGQGAYEQYF,TRBD1,TRBV6-5
CASSLGDWGTQYF,NA,TRBV11-2
CASGKREAFNEQFF,TRBD2,TRBV6-5
CASSLQQGFGGELFF,NA,TRBV19
CAWNGDRVGGEQYF,TRBD1,TRBV30
CASGGNEQFF,NA,TRBV2
CASSLLRLGTSGTFGTQYF,TRBD2,TRBV28
CASSPAVTSGANVLTF,NA,TRBV6-2/TRBV6-3
CASTTGNSYEQYF,NA,TRBV6-5
CATSNRDRGLRDEQFF,TRBD1,TRBV15
CASSLTRQETQYF,NA,TRBV19
CAVSPDFYNSPLHF,NA,TRBV10-3
CATSDPATGETQYF,NA,TRBV24-1
CASSRDRLRGYGYTF,NA,TRBV14
CASSSARSTIYF,NA,TRBV28
CASKQGVAETGELFF,TRBD1,TRBV27
CSAFSDRQETQYF,TRBD1,TRBV20-1
CASTRGDGANVLTF,TRBD2,TRBV19
CASSPLVRQPKNIQYF,NA,TRBV7-2
CASTGTGRTGELFF,TRBD1,TRBV19
CASSPRDPNEQFF,NA,TRBV5-1
CASRLGGLQPQHF,NA,TRBV28
CSAQDRVAVDTQYF,TRBD1,TRBV20-1
CAISPGEWDEQYF,NA,TRBV10-3
CASSRTERGANVLTF,NA,TRBV7-3
CSIAVNNEQFF,NA,TRBV29-1
CASSYPRLAGGTGELFF,TRBD2,TRBV6-2/TRBV6-3
CASRPSTRGRTDTQYF,NA,TRBV6-6
CASSPFSGRTYEQYF,TRBD2,TRBV7-2
CASSGSSGANVLTF,TRBD2,TRBV4-1
CSVERAVGDTQYF,NA,TRBV29-1
CASSRTHSGGAGNEQFF,TRBD2,TRBV27
CSASSGGVREQYF,TRBD2,TRBV29-1
CATSSDRNTEAFF,NA,TRBV24-1
CASSPRDRALYEQYF,TRBD1,TRBV7-2
CASSGKGVPFEKLFF,NA,TRBV9
CARTGSGSTEAFF,NA,TRBV2
CASSEGQANYGYTF,TRBD1,TRBV27
CAVQGQSPPQFF,NA,TRBV11-1
CASSRTGSEGDTQYF,TRBD1,TRBV5-1
CASSGGESPIDGYTF,NA,TRBV12-3/TRBV12-4
CAISAGDLDTGELFF,TRBD2,TRBV10-3
CASTLSGVGANVLTF,NA,TRBV28
CSAEGRSSYNSPLHF,NA,TRBV20-1
CASSPQRAGASGELFF,TRBD2,TRBV18
CASSFGMDATQYF,NA,TRBV7-9
CASTFSGGDQPQHF,TRBD1,TRBV19
CAISESQPGLNGYTF,NA,TRBV10-3